These 15 T cell receptor beta chains were all obtained from the same sample, sequenced in a study of graft-versus-host responses after intestinal transplantation. Sequenced by immunoSEQ multiplex PCR; TCRdb stores in-frame clones only, minus some. Found here are tens of thousands of clones, around 95% of them singletons; the top ten hold around 0.21%. For these receptors, no antigen is known. Sequencing was performed on unstimulated CD8+ T cells sorted from spleen or lymph node cells, taken before transplant. These receptors were taken from a human donor who was the organ donor for an intestinal transplant.

The V call is TRBV2, the J call TRBJ2-7, with D perhaps matching TRBD1 (5 bases). CDR1 and CDR2 (germline): SNHLY, FYNNEI. This CDR3 is 14 amino acids long. Trimming pared 6 bases from V and 3 bases from J, leaving 15 bases between. The CDR3: CASRTGLGVYEQYF. As DNA, the CDR3 is TGTGCCAGCAGAACAGGCCTTGGGGTCTACGAGCAGTACTTC.

The genes are TRBV7-9 and TRBJ2-5; D remains unclear. The end of the DNA fits TRBJ2-7 better, so the J call may be wrong. There are 16 residues in the CDR3. The germline V gene has CDR1 SEHNR and CDR2 FQNEAQ (reference sequence). Written as DNA, the CDR3 is TGTGCCAGCAGCTTAGCGCAATTTGGGAACCCCCACGAGCAGTACTTC. It translates to CASSLAQFGNPHEQYF.

This clone was seen a few times. The chain recombines TRBV29-1 with TRBJ2-3; tentatively, D is TRBD1 (6 bases). Germline V gives CDR1 SQVTM, CDR2 ANQGSEA. The CDR3 covers 15 residues. The germline V and J ends were trimmed by 0 bases and 3 bases, with 13 bases remaining between them. The CDR3 DNA is TGCAGCGTTGAAGACACAGGGATGATAACAGATACGCAGTATTTT. It translates to CSVEDTGMITDTQYF.

This clone was detected only a few times. This chain links TRBV27 with TRBJ2-2; D unclear. The ends were cut back, 6 bases at V and 4 bases at J, with 6 bases in the middle. Germline assignment: CDR1 MNHEY and CDR2 SMNVEV (reference sequence). This CDR3 region has 12 residues. The CDR3 DNA reads as TGTGCCAGCAGGGAACTCACCGGGGAGCTGTTTTTT. Translating gives CASRELTGELFF.

V usage is TRBV6-6 and J usage is TRBJ2-3; D might be TRBD1 (6 bases). The CDR3 covers 14 residues. V dropped 7 bases and J dropped 5 bases, with 16 bases sitting between them. The germline gives CDR1 MNHNY, CDR2 SVGAGI (reference sequence). CDR3 nucleotides: TGTGCCAGCATCACCGGACAGATGGTAGATACGCAGTATTTT. It translates to CASITGQMVDTQYF.

In its sample, this clone was seen once. The V call is TRBV7-2, the J call TRBJ1-1, with D possibly matching TRBD1 (5 bases). V lost 3 bases to trimming and J lost 5 bases, with 13 bases between them. This CDR3 has 14 amino acids. In germline, CDR1 is SGHTA, CDR2 FQGNSA. The chain's CDR3 is CASSFSRARTEAFF. CDR3 DNA: TGTGCCAGCAGCTTTAGCAGGGCGAGAACTGAAGCTTTCTTT.

This clone was seen just once. This chain joins TRBV12-5 and TRBJ2-1; the D is unclear. Trimming shortened V by 4 bases and J by 10 bases, and 20 bases separated the two germline ends. In germline, CDR1 is LGHNT, CDR2 FRNRAP. This CDR3 comprises 15 residues. The CDR3 sequence: CASGSSSPTVQEQFF. As DNA, the CDR3 is TGTGCTAGTGGTTCCTCCTCGCCGACCGTCCAAGAGCAGTTCTTC.

The chain employs TRBV27 and TRBJ2-1; weak D call: TRBD2 (6 bases). V lost 10 bases and J 8 bases, leaving 15 bases between the germline ends. Germline CDR1 is MNHEY and CDR2 is SMNVEV (reference sequence). The CDR3 sequence is 12 residues long. CDR3 in amino acids: CAIENTGDEQFF. The CDR3, as DNA: TGTGCCATCGAAAACACGGGGGATGAGCAGTTCTTC.

V is TRBV5-1 and J is TRBJ1-1; 9 bases line up with TRBD1. Trimming took 3 bases from V and 5 from J; bases not matched to a gene: 5. The CDR3 has 14 residues. CDR1 and CDR2 (germline): SGHRS, YFSETQ. The DNA of the CDR3 is TGCGCCAGCAGCTACCGGGACAGGGAAACTGAAGCTTTCTTT. Its translation: CASSYRDRETEAFF.

The chain employs TRBV28 and TRBJ1-2; D unresolved. The length of the CDR3 is 12 residues. Germline V gene lookup returns CDR1 MDHEN and CDR2 SYDVKM. V was pared by 5 bases and J by 2 bases, with 6 bases between. The CDR3 coding sequence is TGTGCCAGCAGTCCTTCGAACTATGGCTACACCTTC. The encoded protein is CASSPSNYGYTF.

The J gene is TRBJ1-2, the V gene TRBV4-1, with 12 positions matching TRBD1. The length of the CDR3 is 15 residues. CDR1 MGHRA and CDR2 YSYEKL come from the germline V gene. V was pared by 3 bases and J by 5 bases, with 4 bases of the junction left unmatched. CDR3 in amino acids: CASSQPGQGAYGYTF. The CDR3 nucleotides read TGCGCCAGCAGCCAGCCGGGACAGGGGGCATATGGCTACACCTTC.

This clone was seen a handful of times. The V and J genes are TRBV27 and TRBJ2-2, with D maybe TRBD2 (6 bases). The CDR3 runs 15 residues. V was cut by 3 bases and J by 4 bases, with 12 bases left in between. The V gene's germline CDR1 is MNHEY and CDR2 SMNVEV (reference sequence). This CDR3 reads CASSLLRGSTGELFF. The CDR3 nucleotides are TGTGCCAGCAGTTTGCTTCGGGGGAGCACCGGGGAGCTGTTTTTT.

The rearrangement uses TRBV28 and TRBJ2-3; weak D call: TRBD1 (5 bases). Germline V gives CDR1 MDHEN, CDR2 SYDVKM. Trimming took off 6 bases at V and 9 bases at J, with 13 bases between the two ends. This CDR3 spans 12 amino acids. The DNA of the CDR3 is TGTGCCAGCAGAAGCCTGGACATGACGCAGTATTTT. Translated, it gives CASRSLDMTQYF.

DNA of the CDR3: TGTGCCAGCAGTCCTCTCCTCTCGATGAACACTGAAGCTTTCTTT. Amino acid sequence: CASSPLLSMNTEAFF. The V gene is TRBV27, the J gene TRBJ1-1; D is unclear. Germline loops: CDR1 MNHEY, CDR2 SMNVEV (reference sequence). V shed 5 bases and J shed 0 bases, with 13 bases lying between them. The CDR3 totals 15 residues.

This sequence joins TRBV7-9 and TRBJ2-1; 16 nucleotides align to TRBD2. This CDR3 is 19 amino acids long. V was pared by 4 bases and J by 2 bases, with 8 bases of the junction left unmatched. Germline CDR1 is SEHNR and CDR2 is FQNEAQ (reference sequence). The CDR3 bases are TGTGCCAGCAGCTCGGAGGGACTAGCGGGGGGGACCCCCTACAATGAGCAGTTCTTC. Residues: CASSSEGLAGGTPYNEQFF.